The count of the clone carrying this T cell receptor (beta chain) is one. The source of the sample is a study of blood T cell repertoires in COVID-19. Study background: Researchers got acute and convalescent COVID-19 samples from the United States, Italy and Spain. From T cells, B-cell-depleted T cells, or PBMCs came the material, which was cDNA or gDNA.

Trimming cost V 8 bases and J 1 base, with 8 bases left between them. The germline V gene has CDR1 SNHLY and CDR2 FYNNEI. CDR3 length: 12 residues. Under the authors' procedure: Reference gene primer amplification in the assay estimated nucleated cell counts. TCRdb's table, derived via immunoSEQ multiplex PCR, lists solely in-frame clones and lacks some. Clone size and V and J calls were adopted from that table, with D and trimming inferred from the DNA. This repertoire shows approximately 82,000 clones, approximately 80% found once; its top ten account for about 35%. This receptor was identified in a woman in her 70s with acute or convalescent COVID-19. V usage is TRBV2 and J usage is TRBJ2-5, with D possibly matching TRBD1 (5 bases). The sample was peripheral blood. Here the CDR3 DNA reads TGTGCCAGCCTCCAGGGCCAAGAGACCCAGTACTTC. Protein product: CASLQGQETQYF.